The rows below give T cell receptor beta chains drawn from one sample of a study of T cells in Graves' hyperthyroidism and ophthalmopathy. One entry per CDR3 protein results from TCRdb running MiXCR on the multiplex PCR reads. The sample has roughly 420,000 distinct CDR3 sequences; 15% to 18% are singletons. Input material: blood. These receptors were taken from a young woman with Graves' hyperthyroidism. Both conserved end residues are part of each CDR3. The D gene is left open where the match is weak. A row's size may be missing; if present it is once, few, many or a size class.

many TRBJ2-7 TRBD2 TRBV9 CASSVGLLAGSYEQYF TGTGCCAGCAGCGTAGGTTTACTAGCGGGAAGCTACGAGCAGTACTTC
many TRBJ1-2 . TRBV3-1 CASSQGHRPGYTF TGTGCCAGCAGCCAAGGGCACAGGCCGGGCTACACCTTC
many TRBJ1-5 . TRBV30 CAWSVGGFSNQPQHF TGTGCCTGGAGTGTAGGGGGATTTAGCAATCAGCCCCAGCATTTT
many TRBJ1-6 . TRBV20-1 CSAKDPAGADSPLHF TGCAGTGCTAAAGATCCCGCGGGCGCTGATTCACCCCTCCACTTT
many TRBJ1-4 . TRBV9 CASSPRASATNEKLFF TGTGCCAGCAGCCCTAGGGCCTCTGCAACTAATGAAAAACTGTTTTTT
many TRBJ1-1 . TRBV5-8 CASSHQDTEAFF TGTGCCAGCAGCCATCAGGACACTGAAGCTTTCTTT
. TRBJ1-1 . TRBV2 CASNSDRRAFF TGTGCCAGCAATTCCGACAGACGTGCTTTCTTT
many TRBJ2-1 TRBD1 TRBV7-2 CASSHDRGYNEQFF TGTGCCAGCAGCCACGACAGGGGCTACAATGAGCAGTTCTTC
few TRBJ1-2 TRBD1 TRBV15 CATSPTGTVPYGYTF TGTGCCACCAGCCCGACCGGGACAGTCCCATATGGCTACACCTTC
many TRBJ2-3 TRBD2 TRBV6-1 CASSERLAALTDTQYF TGTGCCAGCAGTGAAAGACTAGCGGCCCTCACAGATACGCAGTATTTT
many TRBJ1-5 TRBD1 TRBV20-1 CSAAQGAISWDQPQHF TGCAGTGCCGCACAGGGGGCGATAAGTTGGGATCAGCCCCAGCATTTT
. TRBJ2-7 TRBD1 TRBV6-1 CASSPNPGTGDYEQYF TGTGCCAGCAGTCCGAATCCCGGGACAGGTGACTACGAGCAGTACTTC
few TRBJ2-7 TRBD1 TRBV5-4 CASSFGTDPYEQHF TGTGCCAGCAGCTTTGGGACAGACCCCTACGAGCAGCACTTC
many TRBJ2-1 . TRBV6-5 CASSYSTNFNNEQFF TGTGCCAGCAGTTACAGTACCAACTTTAACAATGAGCAGTTCTTC
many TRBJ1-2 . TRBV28 CASSSSGLSVYGYTF TGTGCCAGCAGTTCGTCAGGGTTGTCGGTCTATGGCTACACCTTC
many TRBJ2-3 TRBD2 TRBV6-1 CASRGTSGLNTQYF TGTGCCAGCAGGGGCACTAGCGGGTTGAATACGCAGTATTTT
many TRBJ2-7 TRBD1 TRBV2 CASSEGRNRGSRYEQYF TGTGCCAGCAGTGAAGGTCGGAACAGGGGGTCTCGATACGAGCAGTACTTC
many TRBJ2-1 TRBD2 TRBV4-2 CASSQDWSGGDNEQFF TGTGCCAGCAGCCAAGATTGGTCGGGGGGGGACAATGAGCAGTTCTTC
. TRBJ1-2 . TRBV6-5 CASSYDRTPFRGPVNYGYTF TGTGCCAGCAGTTACGATCGGACGCCTTTTCGAGGGCCGGTTAACTATGGCTACACCTTC
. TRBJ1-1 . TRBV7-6 CASSSDGGSEAFF TGTGCCAGCAGCTCCGACGGGGGCAGTGAAGCTTTCTTT
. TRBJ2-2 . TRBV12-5 CASGLSGGGANTGELFF TGTGCTAGTGGTTTATCCGGAGGGGGCGCGAACACCGGGGAGCTGTTTTTT
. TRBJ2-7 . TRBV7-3 CASSLTTADEQYF TGTGCCAGCAGCTTAACGACCGCCGACGAGCAGTACTTC
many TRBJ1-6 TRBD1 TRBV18 CASSPRAQGRFSPLHF TGTGCCAGCTCACCACGGGCACAGGGGCGATTCTCACCCCTCCACTTT